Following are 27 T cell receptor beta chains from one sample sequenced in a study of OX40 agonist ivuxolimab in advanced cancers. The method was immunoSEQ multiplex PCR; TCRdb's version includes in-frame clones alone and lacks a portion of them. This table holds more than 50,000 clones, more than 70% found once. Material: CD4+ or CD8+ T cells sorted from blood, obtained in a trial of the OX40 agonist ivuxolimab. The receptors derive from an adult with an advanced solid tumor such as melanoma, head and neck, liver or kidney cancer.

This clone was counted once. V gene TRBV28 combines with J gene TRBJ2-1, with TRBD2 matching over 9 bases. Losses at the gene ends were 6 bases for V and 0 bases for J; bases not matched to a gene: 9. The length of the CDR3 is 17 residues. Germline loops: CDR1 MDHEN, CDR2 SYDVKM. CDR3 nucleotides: TGTGCCAGCAGCTTGGCTAGCGGGACCAGCTCCTACAATGAGCAGTTCTTC. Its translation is CASSLASGTSSYNEQFF.

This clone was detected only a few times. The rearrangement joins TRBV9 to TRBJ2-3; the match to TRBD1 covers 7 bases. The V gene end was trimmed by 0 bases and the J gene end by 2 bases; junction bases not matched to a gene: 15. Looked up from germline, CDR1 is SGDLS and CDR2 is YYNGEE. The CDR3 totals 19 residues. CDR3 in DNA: TGTGCCAGCAGCGTAGGCCCAATTGGCCCGACAGGGCTCACAGATACGCAGTATTTT. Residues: CASSVGPIGPTGLTDTQYF.

The CDR3 sequence: CASSLRVYSYEQYF. The CDR3 DNA is TGTGCCAGCAGCTTGAGGGTCTACTCCTACGAGCAGTACTTC. The chain carries TRBV7-2 and TRBJ2-7; a weak D match, TRBD2 (5 bases). Germline CDR1 is SGHTA and CDR2 is FQGNSA. The ends were cut back, 3 bases at V and 0 bases at J, with 9 bases in the middle. CDR3 length equals 14 residues.

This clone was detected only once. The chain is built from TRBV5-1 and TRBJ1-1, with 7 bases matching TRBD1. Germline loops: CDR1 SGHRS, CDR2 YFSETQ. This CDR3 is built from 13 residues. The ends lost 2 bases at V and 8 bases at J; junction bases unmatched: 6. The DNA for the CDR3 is TGCGCCAGCAGCTTACAGGGGCCAACCGAAGCTTTCTTT. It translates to CASSLQGPTEAFF.

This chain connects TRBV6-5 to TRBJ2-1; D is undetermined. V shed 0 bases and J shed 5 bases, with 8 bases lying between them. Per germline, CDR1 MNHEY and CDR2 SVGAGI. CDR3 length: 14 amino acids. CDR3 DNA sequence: TGTGCCAGCAGTTACTCGAACACCGACAATGAGCAGTTCTTC. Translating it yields CASSYSNTDNEQFF.

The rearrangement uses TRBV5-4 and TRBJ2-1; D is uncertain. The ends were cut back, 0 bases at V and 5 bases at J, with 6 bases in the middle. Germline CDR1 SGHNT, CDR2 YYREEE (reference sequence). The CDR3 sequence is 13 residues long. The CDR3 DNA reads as TGTGCCAGCAGCTTGGCAGGAGACAATGAGCAGTTCTTC. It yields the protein CASSLAGDNEQFF.

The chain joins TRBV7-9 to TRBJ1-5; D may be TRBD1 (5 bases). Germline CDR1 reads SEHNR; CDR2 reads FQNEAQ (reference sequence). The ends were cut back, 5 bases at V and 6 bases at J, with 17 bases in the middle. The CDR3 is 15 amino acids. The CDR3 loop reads CASSPADTTSQPQHF. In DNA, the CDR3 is TGTGCCAGCAGCCCGGCGGACACGACTAGTCAGCCCCAGCATTTT.

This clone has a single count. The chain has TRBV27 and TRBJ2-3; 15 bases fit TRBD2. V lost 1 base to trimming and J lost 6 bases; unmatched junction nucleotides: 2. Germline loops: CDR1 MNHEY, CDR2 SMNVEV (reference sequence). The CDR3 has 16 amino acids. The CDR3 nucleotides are TGTGCCAGCAGTTTATGGACTAGCGGGGGGGCGGATACGCAGTATTTT. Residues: CASSLWTSGGADTQYF.

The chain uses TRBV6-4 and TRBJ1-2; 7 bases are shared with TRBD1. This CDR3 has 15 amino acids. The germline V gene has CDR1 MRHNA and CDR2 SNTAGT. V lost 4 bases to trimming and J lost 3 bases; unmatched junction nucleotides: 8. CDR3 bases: TGTGCCAGCAGTGCCCTCCCCGGGACAGACTATGGCTACACCTTC. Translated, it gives CASSALPGTDYGYTF.

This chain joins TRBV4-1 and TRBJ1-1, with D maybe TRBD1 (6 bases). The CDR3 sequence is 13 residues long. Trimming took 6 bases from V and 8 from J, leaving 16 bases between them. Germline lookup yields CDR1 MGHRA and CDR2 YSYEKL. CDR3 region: CASRHFSGEEAFF. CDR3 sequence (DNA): TGCGCCAGCAGGCACTTTTCAGGGGAAGAAGCTTTCTTT.

CDR3 amino acids: CASSQGNSGSTDTQYF. CDR3 bases: TGCGCCAGCAGCCAAGGGAATAGCGGGAGCACAGATACGCAGTATTTT. This chain uses TRBV4-3 with TRBJ2-3; 7 bases agree with TRBD2. The CDR3 totals 16 residues. Trimming removed 1 base from V and 0 bases from J; junction bases left unmatched: 4. CDR1 is LGHNA and CDR2 is YSLEER in the germline V gene.

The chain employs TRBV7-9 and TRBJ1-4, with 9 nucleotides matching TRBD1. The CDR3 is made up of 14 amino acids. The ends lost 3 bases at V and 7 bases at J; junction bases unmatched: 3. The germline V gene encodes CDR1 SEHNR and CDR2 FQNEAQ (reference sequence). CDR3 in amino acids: CASSLGQGFEKLFF. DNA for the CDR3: TGTGCCAGCAGCTTGGGACAGGGATTTGAAAAACTGTTTTTT.

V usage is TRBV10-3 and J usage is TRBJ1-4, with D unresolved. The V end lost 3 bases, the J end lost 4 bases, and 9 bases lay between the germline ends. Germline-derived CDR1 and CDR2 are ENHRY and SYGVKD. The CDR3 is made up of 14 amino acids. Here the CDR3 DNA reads TGTGCCATCAGTGAAGGGCCCCATAATGAAAAACTGTTTTTT. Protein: CAISEGPHNEKLFF.

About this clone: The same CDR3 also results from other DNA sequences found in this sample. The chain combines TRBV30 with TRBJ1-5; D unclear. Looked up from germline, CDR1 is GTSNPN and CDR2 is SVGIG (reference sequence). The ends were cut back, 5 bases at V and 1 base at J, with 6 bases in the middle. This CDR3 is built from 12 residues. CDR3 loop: CAWSYSNQPQHF. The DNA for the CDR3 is TGTGCCTGGTCGTACAGCAATCAGCCCCAGCATTTT.

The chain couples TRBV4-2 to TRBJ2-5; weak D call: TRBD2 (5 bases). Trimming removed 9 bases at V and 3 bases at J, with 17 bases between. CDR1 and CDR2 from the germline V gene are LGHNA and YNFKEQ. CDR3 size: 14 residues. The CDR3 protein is CASTQLGGEETQYF. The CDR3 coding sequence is TGTGCCAGTACTCAACTAGGTGGGGAAGAGACCCAGTACTTC.

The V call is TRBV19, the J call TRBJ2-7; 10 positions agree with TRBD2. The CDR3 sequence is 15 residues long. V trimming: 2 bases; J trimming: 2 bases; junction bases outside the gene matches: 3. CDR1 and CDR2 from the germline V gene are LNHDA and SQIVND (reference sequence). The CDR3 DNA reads TGTGCCAGTAGTATAAAAGGACTAGCGGCCTACGAGCAGTACTTC. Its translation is CASSIKGLAAYEQYF.

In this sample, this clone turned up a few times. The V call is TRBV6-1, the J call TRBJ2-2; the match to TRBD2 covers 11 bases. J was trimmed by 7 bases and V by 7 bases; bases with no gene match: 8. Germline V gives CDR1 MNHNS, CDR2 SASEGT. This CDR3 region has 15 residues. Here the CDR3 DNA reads TGTGCCAGCACCACTAGCGGGAGTGAAGGCGGGGAGCTGTTTTTT. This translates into CASTTSGSEGGELFF.

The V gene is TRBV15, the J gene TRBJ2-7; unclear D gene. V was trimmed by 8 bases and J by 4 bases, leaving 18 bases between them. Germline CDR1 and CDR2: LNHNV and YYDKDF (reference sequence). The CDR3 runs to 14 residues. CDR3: CATAVLSASYEQYF. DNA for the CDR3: TGTGCCACCGCAGTCCTTAGTGCCTCTTACGAGCAGTACTTC.

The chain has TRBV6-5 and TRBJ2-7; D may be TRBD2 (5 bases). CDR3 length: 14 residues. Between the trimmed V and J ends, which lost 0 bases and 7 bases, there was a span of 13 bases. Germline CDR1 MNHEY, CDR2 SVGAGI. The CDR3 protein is CASSYSWRGLEQYF. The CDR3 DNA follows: TGTGCCAGCAGTTACTCTTGGCGCGGGCTTGAGCAGTACTTC.

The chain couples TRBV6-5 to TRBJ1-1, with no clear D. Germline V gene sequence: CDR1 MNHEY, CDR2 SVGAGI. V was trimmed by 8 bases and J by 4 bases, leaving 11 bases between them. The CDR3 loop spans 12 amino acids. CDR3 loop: CASWADRTEAFF. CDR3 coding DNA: TGTGCCAGCTGGGCGGATCGCACTGAAGCTTTCTTT.

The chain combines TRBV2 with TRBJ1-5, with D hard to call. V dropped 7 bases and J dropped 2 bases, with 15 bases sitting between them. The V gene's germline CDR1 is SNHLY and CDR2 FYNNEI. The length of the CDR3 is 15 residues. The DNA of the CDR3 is TGTGCCAGCAAAAGGGAGGCCGGCGGCAATCAGCCCCAGCATTTT. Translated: CASKREAGGNQPQHF.

The CDR3 DNA reads TGCGCCAGCAGCAAATCCGGGACCCTAGGAAACACCATATATTTT. It codes for CASSKSGTLGNTIYF. This chain links TRBV5-1 with TRBJ1-3; a weak D match, TRBD1 (5 bases). V was pared by 4 bases and J by 4 bases, with 15 bases between. Germline V gene data show CDR1 as SGHRS and CDR2 as YFSETQ. The CDR3 contains 15 residues.

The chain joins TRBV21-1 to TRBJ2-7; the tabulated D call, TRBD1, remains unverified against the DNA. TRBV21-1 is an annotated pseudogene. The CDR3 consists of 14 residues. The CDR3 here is CASSKGPGAYEQYF. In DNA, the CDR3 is TGTGCCAGCAGCAAAGGGCCAGGCGCCTACGAGCAGTACTTC.

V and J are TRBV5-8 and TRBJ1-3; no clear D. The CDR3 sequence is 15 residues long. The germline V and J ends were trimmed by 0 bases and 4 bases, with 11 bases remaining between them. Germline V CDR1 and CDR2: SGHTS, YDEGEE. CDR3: CASSLGRSAGNTIYF. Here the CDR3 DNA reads TGTGCCAGCAGCTTGGGGAGATCGGCGGGAAACACCATATATTTT.

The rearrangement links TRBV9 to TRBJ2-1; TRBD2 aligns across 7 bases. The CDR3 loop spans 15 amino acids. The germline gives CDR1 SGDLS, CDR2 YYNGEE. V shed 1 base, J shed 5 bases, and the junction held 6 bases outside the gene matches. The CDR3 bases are TGTGCCAGCAGCGTAAGGGGACTACCCAACAATGAGCAGTTCTTC. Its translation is CASSVRGLPNNEQFF.

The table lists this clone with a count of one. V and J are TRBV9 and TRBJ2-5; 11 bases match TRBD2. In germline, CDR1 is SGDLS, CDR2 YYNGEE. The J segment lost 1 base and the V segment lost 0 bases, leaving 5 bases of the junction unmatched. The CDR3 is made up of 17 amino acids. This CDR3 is CASSVAPTSGGQETQYF. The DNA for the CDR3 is TGTGCCAGCAGCGTAGCCCCAACTAGCGGGGGCCAAGAGACCCAGTACTTC.

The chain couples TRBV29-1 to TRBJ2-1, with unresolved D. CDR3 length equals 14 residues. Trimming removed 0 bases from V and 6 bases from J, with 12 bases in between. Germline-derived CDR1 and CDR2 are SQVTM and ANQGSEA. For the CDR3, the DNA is TGCAGCGTTGAAGATCTACGGAGAGTCAATGAGCAGTTCTTC. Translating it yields CSVEDLRRVNEQFF.